This T cell receptor (beta chain) comes out of a study of T cell changes during pregnancy in multiple sclerosis. Clones were sequenced by immunoSEQ multiplex PCR, and TCRdb holds only the in-frame ones, with some missing. The table lists more than 45,000 clones, around 94% of them singletons, with approximately 0.49% in the top ten. V shed 0 bases and J 4 bases; nucleotides not matched to a gene: 0. Germline V gives CDR1 MNHEY, CDR2 SVGAGI. The CDR3 consists of 14 residues. Sequenced here: CD4+ T cells from peripheral blood mononuclear cells, sampled in the first trimester of pregnancy. The chain has TRBV6-5 and TRBJ1-5; 7 nucleotides agree with TRBD1. This clonotype was sampled from a female donor with multiple sclerosis, enrolled in a pregnancy study. The CDR3 bases are TGTGCCAGCAGTTACTCGACAGGGAATCAGCCCCAGCATTTT. Translated: CASSYSTGNQPQHF.